Each of the 7 T cell receptor beta chains below was sequenced from the same sample in a study of blood T cell repertoires in COVID-19. Assay: immunoSEQ multiplex PCR; the TCRdb copy retains only in-frame clones and omits some. The sample lists 200,000 to 250,000 clones; less than 90% were seen once. The sample comprised peripheral blood. Receptors originate from a woman of 80 years or more with active or convalescent COVID-19.

The chain employs TRBV3-1 (or the pseudogene TRBV3-2) and TRBJ2-7; no firm D call. The V gene lost 0 bases and the J gene lost 9 bases, with 12 bases spanning the gap. CDR1 LGHDT and CDR2 YNNKEL come from the germline V gene (reference sequence). The CDR3 is made up of 13 amino acids. CDR3 in DNA: TGTGCCAGCAGCCAAGATCCCGCTGGGCTGCAGTACTTC. Protein sequence: CASSQDPAGLQYF.

The chain employs TRBV15 and TRBJ1-5, with D tentatively TRBD1 (6 bases). CDR1 LNHNV and CDR2 YYDKDF come from the germline V gene (reference sequence). Trimming left V 0 bases short and J 2 bases short, with 14 bases between. The CDR3 extends over 17 amino acids. Here the CDR3 reads CATSRDRGGQGNQPQHF. For the CDR3, the DNA is TGTGCCACCAGCAGAGATCGGGGGGGCCAGGGCAATCAGCCCCAGCATTTT.

The rearrangement links TRBV2 to TRBJ1-2; no definite D call. The V and J ends lost 5 bases and 3 bases respectively, with 13 bases between them. Germline-derived CDR1 and CDR2 are SNHLY and FYNNEI. CDR3 size: 14 residues. The CDR3 region has the DNA TGTGCCAGCAGTCCCTCCGGGAGGGACTATGGCTACACCTTC. Protein product: CASSPSGRDYGYTF.

The V gene is TRBV25-1, the J gene TRBJ1-1; tentative D call: TRBD1 (5 bases). V lost 8 bases, J lost 3 bases, and 13 bases lay in between. The germline V gene encodes CDR1 MGHDK and CDR2 SYGVNS. The CDR3 runs 13 residues. CDR3 protein: CASRRGFDTEAFF. CDR3 in DNA: TGTGCCAGCCGGAGGGGATTCGACACTGAAGCTTTCTTT.

This clone came up once. The chain has TRBV19 and TRBJ1-4, with D unclear. CDR3 length equals 14 residues. Between the trimmed V and J ends, which lost 3 bases and 5 bases, there was a span of 10 bases. Germline assignment: CDR1 LNHDA and CDR2 SQIVND (reference sequence). The CDR3 protein is CASSIFTVNEKLFF. As DNA, the CDR3 is TGTGCCAGTAGTATCTTTACAGTGAATGAAAAACTGTTTTTT.

The chain links TRBV18 to TRBJ1-3; weak D call: TRBD1 (5 bases). This CDR3 comprises 18 residues. The V end lost 1 base, the J end lost 2 bases, and 18 bases lay between the germline ends. Germline V gives CDR1 KGHSH, CDR2 LQKENI. CDR3 DNA sequence: TGTGCCAGCTCACCACTTACCGGGACTTCCTCGGCTGGAAACACCATATATTTT. This sequence encodes CASSPLTGTSSAGNTIYF.

CDR3 sequence: CASSGPGTGKINEQFF. The CDR3 coding sequence is TGTGCCAGTAGTGGTCCCGGGACAGGGAAAATAAATGAGCAGTTCTTC. V gene TRBV19 combines with J gene TRBJ2-1, with 9 bases aligning to TRBD1. J gave up 7 bases and V 5 bases, and 12 bases lay outside the gene matches. Germline CDR1 LNHDA, CDR2 SQIVND (reference sequence). The CDR3 spans 16 residues.